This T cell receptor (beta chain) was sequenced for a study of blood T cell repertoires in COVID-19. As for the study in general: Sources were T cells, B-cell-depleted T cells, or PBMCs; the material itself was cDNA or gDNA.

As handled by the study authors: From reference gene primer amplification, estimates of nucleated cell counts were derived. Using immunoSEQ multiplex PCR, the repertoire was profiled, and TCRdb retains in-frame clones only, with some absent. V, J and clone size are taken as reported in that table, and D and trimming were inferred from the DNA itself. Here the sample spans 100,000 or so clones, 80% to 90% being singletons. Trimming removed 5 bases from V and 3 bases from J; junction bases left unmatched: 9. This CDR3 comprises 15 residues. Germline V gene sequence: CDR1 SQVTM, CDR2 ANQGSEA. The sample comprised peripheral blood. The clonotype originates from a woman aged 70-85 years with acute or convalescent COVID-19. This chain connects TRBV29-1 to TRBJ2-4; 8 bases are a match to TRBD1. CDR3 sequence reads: CSVTGTGLVKNIQYF. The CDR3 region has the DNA TGCAGCGTTACCGGGACAGGTTTAGTCAAAAACATTCAGTACTTC.